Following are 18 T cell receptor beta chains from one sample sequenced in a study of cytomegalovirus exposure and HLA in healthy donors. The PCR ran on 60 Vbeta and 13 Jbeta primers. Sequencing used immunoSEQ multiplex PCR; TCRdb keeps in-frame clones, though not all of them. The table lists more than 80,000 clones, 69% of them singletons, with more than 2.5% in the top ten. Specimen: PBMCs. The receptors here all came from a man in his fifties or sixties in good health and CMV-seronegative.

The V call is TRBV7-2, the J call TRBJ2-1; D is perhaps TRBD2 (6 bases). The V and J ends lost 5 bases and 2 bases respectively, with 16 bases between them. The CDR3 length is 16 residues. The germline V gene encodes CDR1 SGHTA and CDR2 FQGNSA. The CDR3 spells CASSGGASRAYNEQFF. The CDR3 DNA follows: TGTGCCAGCAGCGGAGGGGCTTCCCGCGCCTACAATGAGCAGTTCTTC.

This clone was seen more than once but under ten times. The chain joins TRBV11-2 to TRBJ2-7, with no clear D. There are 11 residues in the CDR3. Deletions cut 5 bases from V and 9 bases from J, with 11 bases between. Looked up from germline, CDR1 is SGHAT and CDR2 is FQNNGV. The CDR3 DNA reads TGTGCCAGCAGCCTTTCCCCCCTGCAGTACTTC. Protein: CASSLSPLQYF.

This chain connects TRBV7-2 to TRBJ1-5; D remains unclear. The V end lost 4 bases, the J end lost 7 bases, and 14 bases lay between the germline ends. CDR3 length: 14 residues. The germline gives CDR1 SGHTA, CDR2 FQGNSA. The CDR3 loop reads CASSSGGTGQPQHF. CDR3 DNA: TGTGCCAGCAGCTCAGGAGGAACGGGGCAGCCCCAGCATTTT.

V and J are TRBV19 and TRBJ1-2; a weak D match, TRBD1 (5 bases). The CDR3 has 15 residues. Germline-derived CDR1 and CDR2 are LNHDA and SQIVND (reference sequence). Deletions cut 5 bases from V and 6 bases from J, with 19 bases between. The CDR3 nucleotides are TGTGCCAGTAGTCTCCTAGGGGACTTTTTTAATGGCTACACCTTC. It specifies CASSLLGDFFNGYTF.

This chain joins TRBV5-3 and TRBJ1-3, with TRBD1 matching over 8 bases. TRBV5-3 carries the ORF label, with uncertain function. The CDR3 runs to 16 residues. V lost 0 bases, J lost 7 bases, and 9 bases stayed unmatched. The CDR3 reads CARSLAGDRGGNTIYF. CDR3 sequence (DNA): TGTGCCAGAAGCTTGGCGGGTGACAGGGGCGGGAACACCATATATTTT.

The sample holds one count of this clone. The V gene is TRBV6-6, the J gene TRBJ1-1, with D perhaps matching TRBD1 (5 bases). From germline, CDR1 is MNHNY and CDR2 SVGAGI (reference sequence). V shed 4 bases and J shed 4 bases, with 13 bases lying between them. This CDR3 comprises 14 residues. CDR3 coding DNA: TGTGCCAGCAGTTTCCGGGGCGGGGGCACTGAAGCTTTCTTT. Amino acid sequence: CASSFRGGGTEAFF.

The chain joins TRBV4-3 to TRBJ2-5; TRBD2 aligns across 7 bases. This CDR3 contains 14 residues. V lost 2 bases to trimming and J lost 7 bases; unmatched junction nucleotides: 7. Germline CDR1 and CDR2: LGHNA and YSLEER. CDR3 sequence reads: CASSQQLARGTQYF. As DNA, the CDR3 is TGCGCCAGCAGCCAACAACTAGCGAGGGGGACCCAGTACTTC.

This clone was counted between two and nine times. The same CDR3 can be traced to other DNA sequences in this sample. This CDR3 reads CASSTRQFSYEQYF. CDR3 sequence (DNA): TGTGCCAGCAGCACCAGACAGTTCTCCTACGAGCAGTACTTC. V is TRBV9 and J is TRBJ2-7; weak D call: TRBD1 (5 bases). Germline V gene sequence: CDR1 SGDLS, CDR2 YYNGEE. The V and J ends lost 4 bases and 0 bases respectively, with 11 bases between them. The CDR3 runs to 14 residues.

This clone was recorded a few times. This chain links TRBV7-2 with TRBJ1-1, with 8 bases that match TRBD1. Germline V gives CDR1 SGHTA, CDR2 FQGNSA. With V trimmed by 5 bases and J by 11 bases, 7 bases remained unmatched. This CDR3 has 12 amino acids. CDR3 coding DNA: TGTGCCAGCAGCGCATCACAGGGGGTCGCTTTCTTT. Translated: CASSASQGVAFF.

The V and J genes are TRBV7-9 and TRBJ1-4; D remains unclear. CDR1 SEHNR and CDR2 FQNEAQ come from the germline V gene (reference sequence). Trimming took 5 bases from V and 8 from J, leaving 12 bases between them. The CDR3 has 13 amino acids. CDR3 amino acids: CASSPRSEEKLFF. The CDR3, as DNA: TGTGCCAGCAGCCCGAGGTCAGAAGAAAAACTGTTTTTT.

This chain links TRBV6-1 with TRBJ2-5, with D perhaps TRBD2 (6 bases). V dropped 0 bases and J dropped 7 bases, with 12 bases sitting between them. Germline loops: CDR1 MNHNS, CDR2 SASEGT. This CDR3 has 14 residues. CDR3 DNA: TGTGCCAGCAGTGAAGCTGGGTGGGGAGGGACCCAGTACTTC. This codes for CASSEAGWGGTQYF.

The CDR3 protein is CASSKEGLETQYF. CDR3 sequence (DNA): TGTGCCAGCAGTAAAGAGGGGCTGGAGACCCAGTACTTC. The chain has TRBV2 and TRBJ2-5; either TRBD1 or TRBD2 may fit D (5 bases each). Trimming shortened V by 5 bases and J by 5 bases, and 12 bases separated the two germline ends. Germline lookup yields CDR1 SNHLY and CDR2 FYNNEI. The CDR3 loop spans 13 amino acids.

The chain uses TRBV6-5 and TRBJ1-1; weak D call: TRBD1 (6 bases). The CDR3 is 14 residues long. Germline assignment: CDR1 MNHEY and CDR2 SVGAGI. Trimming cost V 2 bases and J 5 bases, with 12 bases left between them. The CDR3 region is CASSYGTRGTEAFF. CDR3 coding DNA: TGTGCCAGCAGTTACGGGACTAGGGGGACTGAAGCTTTCTTT.

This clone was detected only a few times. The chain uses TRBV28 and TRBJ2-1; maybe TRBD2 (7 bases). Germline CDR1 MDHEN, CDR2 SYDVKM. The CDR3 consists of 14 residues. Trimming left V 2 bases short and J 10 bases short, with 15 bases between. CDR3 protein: CASSLGGGLAEQFF. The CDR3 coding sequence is TGTGCCAGCAGTTTAGGGGGGGGGCTCGCCGAGCAGTTCTTC.

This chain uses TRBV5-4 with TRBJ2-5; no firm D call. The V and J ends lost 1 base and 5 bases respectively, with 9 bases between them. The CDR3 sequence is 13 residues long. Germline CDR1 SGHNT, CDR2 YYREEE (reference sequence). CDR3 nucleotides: TGTGCCAGCAGCTTGTTGGCTTCGGAGACCCAGTACTTC. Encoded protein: CASSLLASETQYF.

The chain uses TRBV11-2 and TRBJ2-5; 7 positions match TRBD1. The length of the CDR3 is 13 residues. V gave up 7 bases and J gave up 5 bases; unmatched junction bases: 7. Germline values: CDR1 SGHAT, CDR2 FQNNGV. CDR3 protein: CASNRGGKETQYF. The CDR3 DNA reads TGTGCCAGCAACCGAGGGGGCAAGGAGACCCAGTACTTC.

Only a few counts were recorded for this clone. CDR3 DNA sequence: TGTGCCAGCAGTTACTCGGGGAGGGGGGGTGAAAAACTGTTTTTT. It specifies CASSYSGRGGEKLFF. The rearrangement uses TRBV6-5 and TRBJ1-4, with D perhaps matching TRBD1 (6 bases). V lost 0 bases and J 7 bases, leaving 12 bases between the germline ends. CDR3 length: 15 residues. Germline V gene sequence: CDR1 MNHEY, CDR2 SVGAGI.

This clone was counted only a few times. CDR3 DNA sequence: TGTGCCAGCAGTGATAGGGACAGAAATCAGCCCCAGCATTTT. Its protein product is CASSDRDRNQPQHF. This chain uses TRBV2 with TRBJ1-5; 7 nucleotides line up with TRBD1. This CDR3 is built from 14 residues. Per the germline V gene, CDR1 is SNHLY and CDR2 is FYNNEI. V shed 3 bases, J shed 4 bases, and the junction held 3 bases outside the gene matches.